A single sample gave rise to the 22 T cell receptor beta chains below, sequenced in a study of control samples from healthy donors and cancer patients. Produced via immunoSEQ multiplex PCR; TCRdb's table is partial and in-frame only. The table records more than 120,000 clones, around 92% of them present only once. The sample was blood. The receptors here all came from a young man in good health.

The CDR3 region has the DNA TGTGCCATCAGTGACGGAAGATCTTCGAACACCGGGGAGCTGTTTTTT. Amino acids: CAISDGRSSNTGELFF. The J gene is TRBJ2-2, the V gene TRBV10-3; D uncertain. Germline V lookup: CDR1 ENHRY, CDR2 SYGVKD. Trimming left V 3 bases short and J 0 bases short, with 11 bases between. The CDR3 is 16 residues long.

V gene TRBV6-5 combines with J gene TRBJ2-7; TRBD1 matches 7 bases. Unmatched junction bases numbered 6, after V lost 2 bases and J lost 2 bases. CDR3 length: 15 residues. Looked up from germline, CDR1 is MNHEY and CDR2 is SVGAGI. This CDR3 is CASSYITGTAYEQYF. The CDR3 DNA reads TGTGCCAGCAGTTACATAACCGGGACAGCCTACGAGCAGTACTTC.

The chain recombines TRBV14 with TRBJ1-2; D is ambiguous. Germline V lookup: CDR1 SGHDN, CDR2 FVKESK. V was shortened by 0 bases and J by 1 base, with 6 bases between the two germline ends. The CDR3 contains 14 residues. CDR3 coding DNA: TGTGCCAGCAGCCAAGATTGGTTTAACTATGGCTACACCTTC. This codes for CASSQDWFNYGYTF.

The chain is built from TRBV7-3 and TRBJ1-6; 8 positions match TRBD1. This CDR3 contains 15 residues. Unmatched junction bases numbered 7, after V lost 5 bases and J lost 7 bases. Germline CDR1 is SGHTA and CDR2 is FQGTGA. CDR3 sequence reads: CASSDRTGSNSPLHF. For the CDR3, the DNA is TGTGCCAGCAGCGACCGGACAGGGTCGAATTCACCCCTCCACTTT. Looking up the rest from reference TRBV7-3 and TRBJ1-6 gives the full variable domain: GAGVSQTPSNKVTEKGKYVELRCDPISGHTALYWYRQSLGQGPEFLIYFQGTGAADDSGLPNDRFFAVRPEGSVSTLKIQRTERGDSAVYLCASSDRTGSNSPLHFGNGTRLTVT.

The V gene is TRBV28, the J gene TRBJ1-2, with 10 bases aligning to TRBD1. With 5 bases clipped from V and 1 base from J, the junction kept 13 bases outside the gene matches. Germline CDR1 and CDR2: MDHEN and SYDVKM. CDR3 length: 18 amino acids. The CDR3 coding sequence is TGTGCCAGCAGTCCTATTACTTTAGGACAGGGGGTTAACTATGGCTACACCTTC. Translation gives CASSPITLGQGVNYGYTF.

V usage is TRBV6-5 and J usage is TRBJ2-1; TRBD2 matches 8 bases. The CDR3 length is 14 residues. V lost 5 bases and J lost 6; bases outside the gene matches: 6. Germline V gene sequence: CDR1 MNHEY, CDR2 SVGAGI. The CDR3 protein is CASSPGGVRNEQFF. The DNA for the CDR3 is TGTGCCAGCAGTCCCGGGGGGGTCCGCAATGAGCAGTTCTTC.

The chain carries TRBV5-1 and TRBJ1-1; TRBD1 matches at 11 bases. This CDR3 contains 14 residues. CDR1 and CDR2 from the germline V gene are SGHRS and YFSETQ. V dropped 4 bases and J dropped 4; count of bases not matched to a gene: 3. DNA for the CDR3: TGCGCCAGCAGCGGACAGGGGGCAGGCACTGAAGCTTTCTTT. The encoded protein is CASSGQGAGTEAFF.

This rearrangement joins TRBV6-2 or TRBV6-3 to TRBJ1-5, with TRBD1 matching over 7 bases. Looked up from germline, CDR1 is MNHEY and CDR2 is SVGEGT. This CDR3 contains 17 residues. Trimming cost V 2 bases and J 1 base; bases outside gene matches: 8. The CDR3 loop reads CASSYGSGTESNQPQHF. The CDR3 nucleotides read TGTGCCAGCAGTTACGGATCCGGGACAGAGAGCAATCAGCCCCAGCATTTT.

The J gene is TRBJ2-1, the V gene TRBV7-9; D not resolved. This CDR3 contains 13 residues. The V gene lost 0 bases and the J gene lost 3 bases, with 3 bases spanning the gap. Germline V gene lookup returns CDR1 SEHNR and CDR2 FQNEAQ (reference sequence). The CDR3: CASSLASYNEQFF. For the CDR3, the DNA is TGTGCCAGCAGCTTAGCCAGCTACAATGAGCAGTTCTTC.

The chain uses TRBV15 and TRBJ1-5; no clear D gene. This CDR3 spans 14 amino acids. V was trimmed by 1 base and J by 2 bases, leaving 6 bases between them. In germline, CDR1 is LNHNV, CDR2 YYDKDF (reference sequence). CDR3 sequence (DNA): TGTGCCACCAGCAGAGTCGACGGCAATCAGCCCCAGCATTTT. It codes for CATSRVDGNQPQHF. The full variable domain, its missing parts supplied by reference TRBV15 and TRBJ1-5, is DAMVIQNPRYQVTQFGKPVTLSCSQTLNHNVMYWYQQKSSQAPKLLFHYYDKDFNNEADTPDNFQSRRPNTSFCFLDIRSPGLGDTAMYLCATSRVDGNQPQHFGDGTRLSIL.

The genes are TRBV6-5 and TRBJ2-1; 8 bases are a match to TRBD1. CDR3 length: 14 amino acids. V lost 10 bases and J lost 0; bases outside the gene matches: 5. CDR1 is MNHEY and CDR2 is SVGAGI in the germline V gene. The CDR3 DNA reads as TGTGCCACCAAAGGACAGGGCTCCTACAATGAGCAGTTCTTC. Protein product: CATKGQGSYNEQFF.

This clone was recorded only once. This chain links TRBV6-6 with TRBJ1-2; 8 bases line up with TRBD1. After removal of 0 bases from V and 8 bases from J, the junction contained 8 bases not matched to a gene. CDR3 size: 15 residues. Germline V CDR1 and CDR2: MNHNY, SVGAGI (reference sequence). The CDR3 DNA is TGTGCCAGCAGTTACTCGTTACAGGGGGTCGGGGGCTACACCTTC. The encoded protein is CASSYSLQGVGGYTF.

The CDR3 region is CASSTYRGGGELFF. The DNA of the CDR3 is TGTGCCAGCAGCACTTACAGGGGTGGCGGGGAGCTGTTTTTT. The V and J genes are TRBV28 and TRBJ2-2, with 7 bases identical to TRBD1. Trimming removed 6 bases from V and 7 bases from J; junction bases left unmatched: 8. From germline, CDR1 is MDHEN and CDR2 SYDVKM. The CDR3 contains 14 residues.

The chain carries TRBV25-1 and TRBJ1-5; 9 bases are a match to TRBD1. The length of the CDR3 is 15 residues. V lost 5 bases, J lost 2 bases, and 4 bases stayed unmatched. Germline CDR1 reads MGHDK; CDR2 reads SYGVNS. The CDR3 nucleotides read TGTGCCAGCAGTCAGACAGGGGGTGGCAATCAGCCCCAGCATTTT. As protein: CASSQTGGGNQPQHF.

The chain combines TRBV10-3 with TRBJ2-7; D is uncertain. V shed 9 bases and J shed 3 bases, with 12 bases lying between them. This CDR3 has 12 residues. Looked up from germline, CDR1 is ENHRY and CDR2 is SYGVKD. Here the CDR3 DNA reads TGTGCCATTCAGGCCCCAGGCTACGAGCAGTACTTC. It specifies CAIQAPGYEQYF.

The chain links TRBV6-5 to TRBJ1-3, with 8 bases matching TRBD1. The CDR3 runs to 15 residues. The trim removed 2 bases at V and 2 bases at J, leaving 2 bases unmatched. Per the germline V gene, CDR1 is MNHEY and CDR2 is SVGAGI. The CDR3 reads CASSYGGQAGNTIYF. CDR3 in DNA: TGTGCCAGCAGTTACGGGGGACAGGCTGGAAACACCATATATTTT.

The chain joins TRBV14 to TRBJ1-1; no definite D call. In germline, CDR1 is SGHDN, CDR2 FVKESK. The ends were cut back, 3 bases at V and 5 bases at J, with 7 bases in the middle. This CDR3 spans 12 amino acids. Here the CDR3 DNA reads TGTGCCAGCAGCCATTGGGATACTGAAGCTTTCTTT. Residues: CASSHWDTEAFF.

This chain links TRBV7-9 with TRBJ2-6; TRBD1 is a possible D gene (6 bases). V was clipped by 3 bases and J by 3 bases, with 12 bases between them. The germline CDR1 and CDR2 sequences are SEHNR and FQNEAQ (reference sequence). The CDR3 loop spans 16 amino acids. CDR3 residues: CASSFHRDRGANVLTF. Here the CDR3 DNA reads TGTGCCAGCAGCTTTCACAGGGACCGTGGGGCCAACGTCCTGACTTTC.

This chain links TRBV6-1 with TRBJ1-6; possibly TRBD1 for D (5 bases). Germline V lookup: CDR1 MNHNS, CDR2 SASEGT. V was trimmed by 3 bases and J by 4 bases, leaving 10 bases between them. The length of the CDR3 is 15 residues. The CDR3 sequence: CASSEETDYNSPLHF. The CDR3 nucleotides read TGTGCCAGCAGTGAGGAGACAGATTATAATTCACCCCTCCACTTT.

A single count supports this clone. The same CDR3 can be traced to other DNA sequences in this sample. This rearrangement joins TRBV5-5 to TRBJ2-7; D is tentatively TRBD1 or TRBD2 (5 bases each). This CDR3 comprises 16 residues. Germline CDR1 SGHKS, CDR2 YYEKEE (reference sequence). V gave up 5 bases and J gave up 4 bases, with 22 bases separating them. For the CDR3, the DNA is TGTGCCAGCAGACTACATGAGGGGCCCCTCTCTTACGAGCAGTACTTC. Translating gives CASRLHEGPLSYEQYF.

The chain is built from TRBV6-6 and TRBJ1-5; D uncertain. V lost 4 bases and J lost 1, with 5 bases in between. The germline gives CDR1 MNHNY, CDR2 SVGAGI (reference sequence). The CDR3 runs 13 residues. CDR3 region: CASSSQSNQPQHF. The CDR3 DNA reads as TGTGCCAGCAGTTCCCAGAGCAATCAGCCCCAGCATTTT.

The table lists this clone with a count of one. This sequence joins TRBV27 and TRBJ2-4; 9 positions agree with TRBD1. Germline lookup yields CDR1 MNHEY and CDR2 SMNVEV (reference sequence). This CDR3 is 16 amino acids long. V shed 2 bases and J 4 bases; nucleotides not matched to a gene: 6. Here the CDR3 reads CASSLTLGQGKNIQYF. In nucleotides, the CDR3 is TGTGCCAGCAGTTTAACTCTAGGACAGGGGAAAAACATTCAGTACTTC.